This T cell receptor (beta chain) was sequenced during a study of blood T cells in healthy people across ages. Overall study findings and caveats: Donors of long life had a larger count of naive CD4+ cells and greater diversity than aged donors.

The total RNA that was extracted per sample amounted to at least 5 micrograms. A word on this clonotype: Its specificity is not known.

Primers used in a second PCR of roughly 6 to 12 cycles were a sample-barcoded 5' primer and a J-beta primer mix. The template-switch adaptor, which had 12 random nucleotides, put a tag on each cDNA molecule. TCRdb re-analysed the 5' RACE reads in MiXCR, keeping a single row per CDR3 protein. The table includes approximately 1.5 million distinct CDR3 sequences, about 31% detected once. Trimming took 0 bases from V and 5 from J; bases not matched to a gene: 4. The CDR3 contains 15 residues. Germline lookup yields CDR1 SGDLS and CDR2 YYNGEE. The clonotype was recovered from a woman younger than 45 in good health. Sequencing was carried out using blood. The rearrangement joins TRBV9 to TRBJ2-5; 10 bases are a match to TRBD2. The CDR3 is CASSVERGGLETQYF. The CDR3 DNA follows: TGTGCCAGCAGCGTAGAGCGGGGGGGCCTTGAGACCCAGTACTTC.